Detailed here is one T cell receptor (beta chain). What it binds is not known. The V end was cut by 6 bases, the J end by 8 bases, with 16 bases between. Per germline, CDR1 MDHEN and CDR2 SYDVKM. The length of the CDR3 is 14 residues. This specimen comes from a study of type 1 regulatory T cells. Across the study: T-allo10 is a Tr1-enriched, alloantigen-specific CD4 T cell product made in vitro. Study results and caveats: Compared with non-Tr1 cells, Tr1 cells showed a narrower TCR repertoire.

One entry per CDR3 protein results from TCRdb running MiXCR on the reads. The repertoire holds about 71,000 distinct CDR3 sequences, around 21% seen once, with 7% to 10% in the top ten. The chain employs TRBV28 and TRBJ1-4, with D perhaps matching TRBD1 (6 bases). The sequence derives from a human donor in good health. Sequenced input: cultured type 1 regulatory T (Tr1) cells, either the whole culture or a sorted fraction (not recorded which). The CDR3 DNA reads TGTGCCAGCAGAATGACAGGCCGAGGGGAAAAACTGTTTTTT. It yields the protein CASRMTGRGEKLFF.